A selection of T cell receptor beta chains follows, all from one sample in a study of persistence of HIV-infected CD4 T cells. The antigens these receptors bind are not known. Clones were sequenced by immunoSEQ multiplex PCR, and TCRdb holds only the in-frame ones, with some missing. This sample has about 40,000 clones, with approximately 78% found just once. The sequencing here drew on CD4+ T cells sorted from PBMCs after approximately 18-hour stimulation, taken from a patient who received antiretroviral therapy. The source of these receptors is an adult man with HIV who was CMV-seropositive. Each CDR3 is given with its conserved first and last residue. Fields, in order: clone size, D gene, J gene, V gene, CDR3 length, CDR3 DNA, CDR3 protein. The D gene is left open where the match is weak. Expanded clones are given a class, and other clones once, few, many or no size at all.

clone size: .; D gene: .; J gene: TRBJ1-1; V gene: TRBV20-1; CDR3 length: 11; CDR3 DNA: TGCAGTGCTAGACAGGTCACTGAAGCTTTCTTT; CDR3 protein: CSARQVTEAFF
clone size: .; D gene: .; J gene: TRBJ1-1; V gene: TRBV28; CDR3 length: 14; CDR3 DNA: TGTGCCAGCAGAGGGGGGATTAAGAACACTGAAGCTTTCTTT; CDR3 protein: CASRGGIKNTEAFF
clone size: .; D gene: .; J gene: TRBJ2-7; V gene: TRBV18; CDR3 length: 13; CDR3 DNA: TGTGCCAGCCAGACTAGAACGTCCTACGAGCAGTACTTC; CDR3 protein: CASQTRTSYEQYF
clone size: .; D gene: .; J gene: TRBJ2-3; V gene: TRBV5-4; CDR3 length: 15; CDR3 DNA: TGTGCCAGCAGCTTGGCCGGGTTCCTACGAGATACGCAGTATTTT; CDR3 protein: CASSLAGFLRDTQYF
clone size: .; D gene: .; J gene: TRBJ1-1; V gene: TRBV7-8; CDR3 length: 13; CDR3 DNA: TGTGCCAGCAGCTTCCGAGAGAACACTGAAGCTTTCTTT; CDR3 protein: CASSFRENTEAFF
clone size: .; D gene: .; J gene: TRBJ1-1; V gene: TRBV7-8; CDR3 length: 15; CDR3 DNA: TGTGCCAGCAGCCCCCGGACAGCGGAAAGCACTGAAGCTTTCTTT; CDR3 protein: CASSPRTAESTEAFF
clone size: .; D gene: .; J gene: TRBJ1-1; V gene: TRBV10-3; CDR3 length: 13; CDR3 DNA: TGTGCCATCAGTGCTGGAGAGAACACTGAAGCTTTCTTT; CDR3 protein: CAISAGENTEAFF
clone size: once; D gene: .; J gene: TRBJ1-1; V gene: TRBV5-1; CDR3 length: 14; CDR3 DNA: TGCGCCAGCAGCGATGTGGGCCGGAACACTGAAGCTTTCTTT; CDR3 protein: CASSDVGRNTEAFF
clone size: few; D gene: TRBD1; J gene: TRBJ1-6; V gene: TRBV19; CDR3 length: 14; CDR3 DNA: TGTGCCAGTAGCGACGACAGGGGGAATTCACCCCTCCACTTT; CDR3 protein: CASSDDRGNSPLHF
clone size: .; D gene: TRBD2; J gene: TRBJ2-2; V gene: TRBV9; CDR3 length: 15; CDR3 DNA: TGTGCCAGCAGCGTGGGGACTAGCGGGAGCGGGGAGCTGTTTTTT; CDR3 protein: CASSVGTSGSGELFF
clone size: .; D gene: .; J gene: TRBJ2-3; V gene: TRBV7-9; CDR3 length: 13; CDR3 DNA: TGTGCCAGCAGCTTAGTTGGCACAGATACGCAGTATTTT; CDR3 protein: CASSLVGTDTQYF
clone size: once; D gene: .; J gene: TRBJ1-1; V gene: TRBV6-2/TRBV6-3; CDR3 length: 15; CDR3 DNA: TGTGCCAGCAGTTACTCGGGACGGCGGAACACTGAAGCTTTCTTT; CDR3 protein: CASSYSGRRNTEAFF
clone size: once; D gene: TRBD1; J gene: TRBJ2-7; V gene: TRBV15; CDR3 length: 15; CDR3 DNA: TGTGCCACCGGGCGCGGACAGGGGACCTCCTTTGAGCAGTACTTC; CDR3 protein: CATGRGQGTSFEQYF
clone size: once; D gene: TRBD1; J gene: TRBJ1-2; V gene: TRBV25-1; CDR3 length: 15; CDR3 DNA: TGTGCCAGCAGTGAATCAGGCAGGGGGTTTAACGGCTACACCTTC; CDR3 protein: CASSESGRGFNGYTF
clone size: .; D gene: .; J gene: TRBJ1-2; V gene: TRBV18; CDR3 length: 15; CDR3 DNA: TGTGCCAGCTCACAATCCCGGGCCGAGGGGCATGGCTACACCTTC; CDR3 protein: CASSQSRAEGHGYTF
clone size: .; D gene: .; J gene: TRBJ2-7; V gene: TRBV6-5; CDR3 length: 14; CDR3 DNA: TGTGCCACTCAGAAGACACTTAGCTCCTACGAGCAGTACTTC; CDR3 protein: CATQKTLSSYEQYF
clone size: .; D gene: TRBD1; J gene: TRBJ2-5; V gene: TRBV11-2; CDR3 length: 15; CDR3 DNA: TGTGCCAGCAGCTCAAACGCGGACAGGCCAGAGACCCAGTACTTC; CDR3 protein: CASSSNADRPETQYF
clone size: once; D gene: TRBD1; J gene: TRBJ1-1; V gene: TRBV5-1; CDR3 length: 18; CDR3 DNA: TGCGCCAGCAGCTTGGCCCGGACAGGGGACTTGTTGTACACTGAAGCTTTCTTT; CDR3 protein: CASSLARTGDLLYTEAFF
clone size: .; D gene: TRBD1; J gene: TRBJ1-6; V gene: TRBV9; CDR3 length: 17; CDR3 DNA: TGTGCCAGCAGCGTAACGCCATCCGGGACAGAAAATTCACCCCTCCACTTT; CDR3 protein: CASSVTPSGTENSPLHF
clone size: once; D gene: .; J gene: TRBJ2-7; V gene: TRBV5-4; CDR3 length: 12; CDR3 DNA: TGTGCCAGCAGCCGTCCCAGAGACGAGCAGTACTTC; CDR3 protein: CASSRPRDEQYF
clone size: .; D gene: .; J gene: TRBJ1-2; V gene: TRBV30; CDR3 length: 16; CDR3 DNA: TGTGCCTGGAGTGTAGCCCTGGGCCGTCTTAACTATGGCTACACCTTC; CDR3 protein: CAWSVALGRLNYGYTF
clone size: few; D gene: TRBD2; J gene: TRBJ2-7; V gene: TRBV9; CDR3 length: 15; CDR3 DNA: TGTGCCAGCAGCGTACTTAGCGGGGGGGCCTACGAGCAGTACTTC; CDR3 protein: CASSVLSGGAYEQYF
clone size: .; D gene: TRBD2; J gene: TRBJ2-7; V gene: TRBV9; CDR3 length: 16; CDR3 DNA: TGTGCCAGCAGCCCCCGGGGGGACGGGAGCTCCTACGAGCAGTACTTC; CDR3 protein: CASSPRGDGSSYEQYF
clone size: once; D gene: .; J gene: TRBJ2-3; V gene: TRBV27; CDR3 length: 14; CDR3 DNA: TGTGCCAGTAGAGGTGCGACCTTCACAGATACGCAGTATTTT; CDR3 protein: CASRGATFTDTQYF
clone size: .; D gene: .; J gene: TRBJ1-2; V gene: TRBV6-5; CDR3 length: 13; CDR3 DNA: TGTGCCAGCAGTCTTAACGGAAACTATGGCTACACCTTC; CDR3 protein: CASSLNGNYGYTF
clone size: .; D gene: .; J gene: TRBJ1-2; V gene: TRBV7-9; CDR3 length: 13; CDR3 DNA: TGTGCCAGCACCCCCGGGGGGCTTGGTGGCTACACCTTC; CDR3 protein: CASTPGGLGGYTF
clone size: .; D gene: .; J gene: TRBJ1-1; V gene: TRBV4-1; CDR3 length: 19; CDR3 DNA: TGCGCCAGCAGCCAAGAGGGTGGTGCGTGGGTGAGCGAGCGGGGGAGGTCTTTCTTT; CDR3 protein: CASSQEGGAWVSERGRSFF
clone size: once; D gene: .; J gene: TRBJ1-1; V gene: TRBV3-1/TRBV3-2; CDR3 length: 14; CDR3 DNA: TGTGCCAGCAGCCAAAAGGGGTTTGTTGCTGAAGCTTTCTTT; CDR3 protein: CASSQKGFVAEAFF